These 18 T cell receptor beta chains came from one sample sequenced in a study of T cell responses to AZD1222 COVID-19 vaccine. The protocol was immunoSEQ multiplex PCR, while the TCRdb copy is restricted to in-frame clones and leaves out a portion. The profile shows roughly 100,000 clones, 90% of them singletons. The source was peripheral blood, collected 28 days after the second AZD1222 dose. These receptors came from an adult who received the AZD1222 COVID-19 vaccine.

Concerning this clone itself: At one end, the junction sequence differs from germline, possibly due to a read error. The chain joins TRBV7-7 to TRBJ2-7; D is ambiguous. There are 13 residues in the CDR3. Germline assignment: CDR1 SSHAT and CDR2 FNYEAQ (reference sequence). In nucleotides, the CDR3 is TGTGCTAGCAGCTTGTCAAGCCTCTCCGAGCAGTACTTC. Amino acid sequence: CASSLSSLSEQYF. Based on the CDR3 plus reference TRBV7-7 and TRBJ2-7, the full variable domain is GAGVSQSPRYKVTKRGQDVTLRCDPISSHATLYWYQQALGQGPEFLTYFNYEAQPDKSGLPSDRFSAERPEGSISTLTIQRTEQRDSAMYRCASSLSSLSEQYFGPGTRLTVT.

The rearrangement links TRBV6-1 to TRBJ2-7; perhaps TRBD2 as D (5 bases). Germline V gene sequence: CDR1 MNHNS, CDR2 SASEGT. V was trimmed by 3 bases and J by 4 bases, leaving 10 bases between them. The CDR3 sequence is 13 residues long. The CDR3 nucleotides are TGTGCCAGCAGTGAGCTAGAGGGTTACGAGCAGTACTTC. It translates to CASSELEGYEQYF.

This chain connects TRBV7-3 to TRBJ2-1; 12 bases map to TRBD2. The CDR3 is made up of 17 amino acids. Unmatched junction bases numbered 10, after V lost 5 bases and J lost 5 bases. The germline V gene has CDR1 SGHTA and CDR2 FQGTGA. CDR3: CASSASGGAPPDNEQFF. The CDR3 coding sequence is TGTGCCAGCAGCGCTAGCGGGGGGGCGCCTCCAGACAATGAGCAGTTCTTC. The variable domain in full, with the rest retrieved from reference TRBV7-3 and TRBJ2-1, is GAGVSQTPSNKVTEKGKYVELRCDPISGHTALYWYRQSLGQGPEFLIYFQGTGAADDSGLPNDRFFAVRPEGSVSTLKIQRTERGDSAVYLCASSASGGAPPDNEQFFGPGTRLTVL.

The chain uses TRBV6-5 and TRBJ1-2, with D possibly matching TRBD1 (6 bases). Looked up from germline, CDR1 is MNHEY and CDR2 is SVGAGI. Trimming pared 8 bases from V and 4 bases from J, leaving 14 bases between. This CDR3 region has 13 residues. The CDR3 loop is CASGQGQVYGYTF. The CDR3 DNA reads TGTGCCAGCGGCCAGGGGCAGGTCTATGGCTACACCTTC.

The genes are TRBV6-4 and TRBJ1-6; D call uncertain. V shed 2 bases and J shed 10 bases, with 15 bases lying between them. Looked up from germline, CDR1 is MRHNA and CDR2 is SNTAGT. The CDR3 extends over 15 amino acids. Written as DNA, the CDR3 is TGTGCCAGCAGTGACCTGGCAGGAGGAGGCTCACCCCTCCACTTT. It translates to CASSDLAGGGSPLHF.

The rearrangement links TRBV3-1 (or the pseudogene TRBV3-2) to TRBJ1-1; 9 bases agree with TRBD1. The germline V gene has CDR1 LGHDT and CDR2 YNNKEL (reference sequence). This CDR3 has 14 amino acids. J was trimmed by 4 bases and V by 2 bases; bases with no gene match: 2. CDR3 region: CASSQLTGGTEAFF. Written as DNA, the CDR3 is TGTGCCAGCAGCCAATTGACAGGGGGCACTGAAGCTTTCTTT.

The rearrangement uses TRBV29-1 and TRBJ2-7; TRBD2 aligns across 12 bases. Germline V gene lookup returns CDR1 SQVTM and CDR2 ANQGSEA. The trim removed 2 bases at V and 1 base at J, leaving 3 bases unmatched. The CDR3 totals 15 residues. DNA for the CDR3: TGCAGCGTTGAACTAGCGGGGGGGATATCCTACGAGCAGTACTTC. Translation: CSVELAGGISYEQYF.

The CDR3 here is CSVEPGGTDTQYF. The CDR3 DNA follows: TGCAGCGTTGAACCGGGGGGAACAGATACGCAGTATTTT. The chain employs TRBV29-1 and TRBJ2-3; 7 bases line up with TRBD2. CDR1 and CDR2 (germline): SQVTM, ANQGSEA. V was pared by 2 bases and J by 3 bases, with 2 bases of the junction left unmatched. There are 13 residues in the CDR3.

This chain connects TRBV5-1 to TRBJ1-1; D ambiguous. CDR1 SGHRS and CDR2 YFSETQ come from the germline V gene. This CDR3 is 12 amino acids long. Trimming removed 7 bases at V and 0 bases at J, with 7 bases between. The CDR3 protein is CASGGMNTEAFF. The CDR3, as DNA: TGCGCCAGCGGAGGGATGAACACTGAAGCTTTCTTT.

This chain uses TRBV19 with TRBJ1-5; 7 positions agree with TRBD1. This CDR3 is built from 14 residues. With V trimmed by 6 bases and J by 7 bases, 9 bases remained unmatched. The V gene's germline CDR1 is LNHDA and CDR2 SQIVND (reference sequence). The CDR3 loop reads CASSMRTGGQPQHF. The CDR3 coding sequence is TGTGCCAGTAGCATGCGGACAGGAGGACAGCCCCAGCATTTT.

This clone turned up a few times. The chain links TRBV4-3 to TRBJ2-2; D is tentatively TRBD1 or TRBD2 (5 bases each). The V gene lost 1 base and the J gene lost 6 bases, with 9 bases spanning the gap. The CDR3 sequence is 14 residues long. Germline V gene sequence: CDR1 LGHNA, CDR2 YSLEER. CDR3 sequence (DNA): TGCGCCAGCAGCCAAGTCGAGGGGTCCGGGGAGCTGTTTTTT. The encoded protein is CASSQVEGSGELFF.

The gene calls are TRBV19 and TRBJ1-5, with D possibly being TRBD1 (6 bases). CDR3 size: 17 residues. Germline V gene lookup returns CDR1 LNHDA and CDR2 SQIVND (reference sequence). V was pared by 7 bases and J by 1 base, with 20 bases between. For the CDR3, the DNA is TGTGCCAGTATCCCCCGGCACAGGGCGCGGAGCAATCAGCCCCAGCATTTT. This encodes CASIPRHRARSNQPQHF.

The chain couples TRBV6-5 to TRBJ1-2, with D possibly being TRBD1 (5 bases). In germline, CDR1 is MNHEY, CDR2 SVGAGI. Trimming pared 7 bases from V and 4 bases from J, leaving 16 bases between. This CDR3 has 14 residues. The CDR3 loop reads CASNPMGQGYGYTF. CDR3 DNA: TGTGCCAGCAACCCGATGGGGCAGGGCTATGGCTACACCTTC.

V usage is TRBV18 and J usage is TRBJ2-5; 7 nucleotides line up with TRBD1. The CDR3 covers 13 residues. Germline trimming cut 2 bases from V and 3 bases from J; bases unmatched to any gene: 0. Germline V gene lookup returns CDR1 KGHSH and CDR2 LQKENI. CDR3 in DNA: TGTGCCAGCTCACCAGGGACAGAAGAGACCCAGTACTTC. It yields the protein CASSPGTEETQYF.

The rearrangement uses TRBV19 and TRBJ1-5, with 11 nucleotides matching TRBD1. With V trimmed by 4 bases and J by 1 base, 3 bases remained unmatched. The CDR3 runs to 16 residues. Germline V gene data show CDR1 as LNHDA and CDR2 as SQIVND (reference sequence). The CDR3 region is CASSTRTGGSNQPQHF. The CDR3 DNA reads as TGTGCCAGTAGTACCCGGACAGGGGGCAGCAATCAGCCCCAGCATTTT.

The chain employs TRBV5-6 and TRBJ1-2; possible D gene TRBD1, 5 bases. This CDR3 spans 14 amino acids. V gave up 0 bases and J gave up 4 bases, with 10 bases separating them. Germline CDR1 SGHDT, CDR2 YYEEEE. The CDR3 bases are TGTGCCAGCAGCTTGGGGCGGACAAGCTATGGCTACACCTTC. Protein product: CASSLGRTSYGYTF.

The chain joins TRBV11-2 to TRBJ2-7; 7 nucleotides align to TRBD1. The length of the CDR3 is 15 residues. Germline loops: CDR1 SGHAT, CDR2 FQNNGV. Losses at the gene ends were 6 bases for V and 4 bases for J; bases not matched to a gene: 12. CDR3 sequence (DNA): TGTGCCAGCAGGCCGCCTGGGACAGTTCAGTACGAGCAGTACTTC. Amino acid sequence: CASRPPGTVQYEQYF.

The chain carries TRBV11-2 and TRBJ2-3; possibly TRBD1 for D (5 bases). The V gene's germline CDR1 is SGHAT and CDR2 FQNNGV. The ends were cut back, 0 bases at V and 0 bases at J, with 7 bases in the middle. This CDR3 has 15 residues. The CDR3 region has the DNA TGTGCCAGCAGCTTAGATGGGGCTAGCACAGATACGCAGTATTTT. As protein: CASSLDGASTDTQYF.